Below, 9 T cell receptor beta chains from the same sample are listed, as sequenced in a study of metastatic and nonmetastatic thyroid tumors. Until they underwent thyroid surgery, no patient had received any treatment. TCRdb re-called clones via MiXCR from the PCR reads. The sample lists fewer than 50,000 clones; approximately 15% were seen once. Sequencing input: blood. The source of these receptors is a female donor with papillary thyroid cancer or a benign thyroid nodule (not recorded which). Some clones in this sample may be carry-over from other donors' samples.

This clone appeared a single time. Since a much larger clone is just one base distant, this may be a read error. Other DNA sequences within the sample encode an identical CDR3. The CDR3 nucleotides are TGTGCCAGCAGTTTTGCGGGAGGGCCTTCCTACGAGCAGTACTTC. Translation: CASSFAGGPSYEQYF. J is TRBJ2-7 and V is TRBV5-4; 9 bases align to TRBD2. Germline values: CDR1 SGHNT, CDR2 YYREEE (reference sequence). The V gene end was trimmed by 5 bases and the J gene end by 1 base; junction bases not matched to a gene: 7. The CDR3 sequence is 15 residues long.

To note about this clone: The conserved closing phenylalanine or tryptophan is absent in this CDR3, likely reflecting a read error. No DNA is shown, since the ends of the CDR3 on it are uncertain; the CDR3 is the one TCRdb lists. The CDR3 sequence: CATSIFTGLYNEQII. This chain joins TRBV15 and TRBJ2-1. Per the germline V gene, CDR1 is LNHNV and CDR2 is YYDKDF (reference sequence). The CDR3 spans 15 residues, counting both ends.

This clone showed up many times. This chain's CDR3 is CSAGLAGTNTQYF. The CDR3 nucleotides are TGCAGCGCTGGACTAGCGGGAACAAATACGCAGTATTTT. This chain uses TRBV29-1 with TRBJ2-3, with TRBD2 matching over 12 bases. CDR1 and CDR2 from the germline V gene are SQVTM and ANQGSEA. J lost 7 bases, V lost 7 bases, and 6 bases had no gene match. The CDR3 has 13 residues.

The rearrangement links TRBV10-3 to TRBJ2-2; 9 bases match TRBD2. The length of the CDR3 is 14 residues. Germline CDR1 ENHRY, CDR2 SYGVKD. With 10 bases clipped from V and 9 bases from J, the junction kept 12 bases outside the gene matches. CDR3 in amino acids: CATSVREGTWELFF. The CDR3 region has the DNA TGTGCCACCTCGGTGCGGGAGGGGACCTGGGAGCTGTTTTTT.

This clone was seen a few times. Here the CDR3 reads CASGDRGLGNEQFF. In nucleotides, the CDR3 is TGCGCCAGCGGCGACAGGGGTCTAGGCAATGAGCAGTTCTTC. This chain uses TRBV5-1 with TRBJ2-1; 8 bases map to TRBD1. CDR3 length: 14 amino acids. Germline V CDR1 and CDR2: SGHRS, YFSETQ. Unmatched junction bases numbered 9, after V lost 7 bases and J lost 6 bases.

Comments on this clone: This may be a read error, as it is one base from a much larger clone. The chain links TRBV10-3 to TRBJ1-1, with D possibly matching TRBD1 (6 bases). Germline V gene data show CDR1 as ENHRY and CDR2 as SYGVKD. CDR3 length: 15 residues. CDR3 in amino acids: CAISTTTGMNTEAVF. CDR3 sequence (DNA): TGTGCCATCTCCACCACAACAGGGATGAACACTGAAGCTGTCTTT.

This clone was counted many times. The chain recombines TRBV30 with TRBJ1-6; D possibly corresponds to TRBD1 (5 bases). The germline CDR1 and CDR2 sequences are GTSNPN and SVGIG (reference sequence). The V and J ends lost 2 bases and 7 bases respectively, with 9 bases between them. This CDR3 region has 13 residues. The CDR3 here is CAWSLGENSPLHF. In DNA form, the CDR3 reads TGTGCCTGGAGTTTAGGGGAAAATTCACCCCTCCACTTT.

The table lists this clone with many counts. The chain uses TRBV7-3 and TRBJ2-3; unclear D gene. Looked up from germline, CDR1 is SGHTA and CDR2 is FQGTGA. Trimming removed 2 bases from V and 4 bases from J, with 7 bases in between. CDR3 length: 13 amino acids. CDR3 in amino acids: CASSLGGPDTQYF. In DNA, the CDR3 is TGTGCCAGCAGCTTAGGTGGCCCAGATACGCAGTATTTT. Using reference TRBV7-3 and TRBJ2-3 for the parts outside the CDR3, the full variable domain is GAGVSQTPSNKVTEKGKYVELRCDPISGHTALYWYRQSLGQGPEFLIYFQGTGAADDSGLPNDRFFAVRPEGSVSTLKIQRTERGDSAVYLCASSLGGPDTQYFGPGTRLTVL.

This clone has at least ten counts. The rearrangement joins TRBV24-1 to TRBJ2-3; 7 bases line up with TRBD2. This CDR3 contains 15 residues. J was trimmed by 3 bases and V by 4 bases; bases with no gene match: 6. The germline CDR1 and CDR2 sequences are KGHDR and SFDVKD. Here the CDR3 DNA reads TGTGCCACCAGTGACCCCAGACTAGCTACAGATACGCAGTATTTT. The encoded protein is CATSDPRLATDTQYF.